This T cell receptor (beta chain) was sequenced during a study of T cells after yellow fever vaccination. This clonotype was observed a handful of times. Researchers made TCR cDNA using 5'RACE template switching, and this step added a universal primer site and UMIs. TCRdb reprocessed the 5' RACE reads via MiXCR and lists one record per CDR3 protein. The profile shows about 580,000 distinct CDR3 sequences, 17% of them singletons. This CDR3 has 14 amino acids. The V gene end was trimmed by 4 bases and the J gene end by 6 bases; junction bases not matched to a gene: 5. Germline V lookup: CDR1 SGHRS, CDR2 YFSETQ.

The chain joins TRBV5-1 to TRBJ2-1; TRBD1 agrees at 9 bases. The clonotype comes from a man aged 18 to 35 who received the YFV17D yellow fever vaccine. The material sequenced was PBMCs, taken 5 days after the first yellow fever vaccination. The CDR3 region is CASSRDRAPNEQFF. CDR3 DNA: TGCGCCAGCAGCCGGGACAGGGCACCCAATGAGCAGTTCTTC. The entire variable domain, with the rest obtained from reference TRBV5-1 and TRBJ2-1, is as follows: KAGVTQTPRYLIKTRGQQVTLSCSPISGHRSVSWYQQTPGQGLQFLFEYFSETQRNKGNFPGRFSGRQFSNSRSEMNVSTLELGDSALYLCASSRDRAPNEQFFGPGTRLTVL.